The 31 T cell receptor beta chains listed next were all sequenced from one sample in a study of early T cells in non-severe SARS-CoV-2 infection. One entry per CDR3 protein results from TCRdb running MiXCR on the 5' RACE reads. The sample lists some 66,000 distinct CDR3 sequences; about 12% were seen once. Sequencing used whole blood. Source of these receptors: an adult who was a healthcare worker with PCR-confirmed SARS-CoV-2 infection or an uninfected control (not recorded which).

This clonotype appeared a few times. The chain combines TRBV6-2 or TRBV6-3 with TRBJ2-7; D possibly corresponds to TRBD2 (6 bases). CDR1 MNHEY and CDR2 SVGEGT come from the germline V gene. The CDR3 runs 14 residues. V lost 6 bases and J 6 bases, leaving 18 bases between the germline ends. This CDR3 reads CASSPHRTTREQYF. The CDR3 bases are TGTGCCAGCAGCCCCCACCGGACTACACGCGAGCAGTACTTC.

This clonotype was detected ten times or more. The chain is built from TRBV27 and TRBJ1-1; D ambiguous. In germline, CDR1 is MNHEY, CDR2 SMNVEV (reference sequence). V gave up 4 bases and J gave up 1 base, with 22 bases separating them. The CDR3 covers 18 residues. The CDR3 protein is CASSSPSKYRRGNTEAFF. CDR3 coding DNA: TGTGCCAGCAGTTCGCCTTCTAAGTATAGGCGTGGGAACACTGAAGCTTTCTTT.

This clonotype came up a few times. The chain uses TRBV12-3 or TRBV12-4 and TRBJ1-2; weak D call: TRBD1 (6 bases). With 5 bases removed from V and 7 bases from J, the gap between germline ends came to 14 bases. There are 13 residues in the CDR3. In nucleotides, the CDR3 is TGTGCCAGCAGTGTCCAGCGGGGGCCTGGCTACACCTTC. This encodes CASSVQRGPGYTF.

This clonotype has a count of ten or more. The junction shows a germline mismatch at one end, possibly a read error. V gene TRBV5-1 combines with J gene TRBJ2-7; 8 nucleotides match TRBD1. This CDR3 is built from 13 residues. The germline gives CDR1 SGHRS, CDR2 YFSETQ. DNA for the CDR3: TGCGCCAGCAGCTTGAGCGGGCAGACAGGGGAGAGGTTC. Translating gives CASSLSGQTGERF.

This clonotype was counted at least ten times. The chain combines TRBV7-2 with TRBJ2-2, with D tentatively TRBD2 (6 bases). Germline assignment: CDR1 SGHTA and CDR2 FQGNSA. This CDR3 has 17 residues. Trimming removed 2 bases at V and 0 bases at J, with 13 bases between. The CDR3 nucleotides read TGTGCCAGCAGCTTAAGAACTAGCTACGCGAACACCGGGGAGCTGTTTTTT. Translating it yields CASSLRTSYANTGELFF.

This clonotype showed up many times. The gene calls are TRBV6-6 and TRBJ2-2; 10 positions match TRBD1. V lost 2 bases and J lost 3; bases outside the gene matches: 18. There are 21 residues in the CDR3. CDR1 MNHNY and CDR2 SVGAGI come from the germline V gene (reference sequence). CDR3: CASSYRSRDRGPKRDTGELFF. The CDR3 coding sequence is TGTGCCAGCAGTTACCGCAGCCGGGACAGGGGCCCAAAAAGGGACACCGGGGAGCTGTTTTTT.

This clonotype showed up just a few times. V gene TRBV7-9 combines with J gene TRBJ1-2; TRBD1 matches at 9 bases. The germline V gene has CDR1 SEHNR and CDR2 FQNEAQ (reference sequence). This CDR3 is 18 amino acids long. Trimming removed 4 bases from V and 3 bases from J; junction bases left unmatched: 15. The DNA of the CDR3 is TGTGCCAGCAGCTCGCGCGGGACAGGGAAGTTCTGGGACTATGGCTACACCTTC. Protein: CASSSRGTGKFWDYGYTF.

This clonotype was seen ten or more times. This chain connects TRBV7-9 to TRBJ1-3; no clear D. CDR3 length equals 14 residues. Looked up from germline, CDR1 is SEHNR and CDR2 is FQNEAQ (reference sequence). Trimming removed 5 bases from V and 0 bases from J, with 8 bases in between. The CDR3 region has the DNA TGTGCCAGCAGCCCCGACATCTCTGGAAACACCATATATTTT. It specifies CASSPDISGNTIYF.

This clonotype was observed at least ten times. V and J are TRBV2 and TRBJ2-7; D is unresolved. V was pared by 0 bases and J by 4 bases, with 4 bases between. There are 12 residues in the CDR3. Germline V gives CDR1 SNHLY, CDR2 FYNNEI. The CDR3 protein is CASSEAGYEQYF. For the CDR3, the DNA is TGTGCCAGCAGTGAAGCGGGTTACGAGCAGTACTTC.

The V and J genes are TRBV20-1 and TRBJ2-7, with a tentative D call TRBD2 (6 bases). V was trimmed by 3 bases and J by 3 bases, leaving 15 bases between them. CDR1 DFQATT and CDR2 SNEGSKA come from the germline V gene (reference sequence). The CDR3 runs to 14 residues. The CDR3 coding sequence is TGCAGTGCTAGTCAGGCGGGGTCGAGCTACGAGCAGTACTTC. Translating gives CSASQAGSSYEQYF.

This clonotype was recorded a few times. The chain combines TRBV28 with TRBJ1-3, with D possibly being TRBD1 (5 bases). The CDR3 consists of 15 residues. V shed 4 bases and J shed 0 bases, with 10 bases lying between them. CDR1 is MDHEN, CDR2 SYDVKM, per germline. CDR3 sequence (DNA): TGTGCCAGCAGTTACGGGGGAAGCTCTGGAAACACCATATATTTT. Protein: CASSYGGSSGNTIYF.

This clonotype was recorded at least ten times. The J gene is TRBJ2-5, the V gene TRBV11-2; D call uncertain. From germline, CDR1 is SGHAT and CDR2 FQNNGV. Trimming took off 0 bases at V and 4 bases at J, with 9 bases between the two ends. This CDR3 is built from 14 residues. In DNA form, the CDR3 reads TGTGCCAGCAGCTTAGATGGGTGGGGAGAGACCCAGTACTTC. Residues: CASSLDGWGETQYF.

This clonotype occurred many times. The V call is TRBV29-1, the J call TRBJ2-4; 10 positions agree with TRBD1. The CDR3 runs 15 residues. The V gene's germline CDR1 is SQVTM and CDR2 ANQGSEA. The J segment lost 0 bases and the V segment lost 6 bases, leaving 5 bases of the junction unmatched. Here the CDR3 reads CSVGQGGLAKNIQYF. As DNA, the CDR3 is TGCAGCGTCGGACAGGGGGGCCTAGCCAAAAACATTCAGTACTTC.

The chain recombines TRBV4-2 with TRBJ1-5; TRBD1 matches at 7 bases. Trimming removed 0 bases from V and 2 bases from J; junction bases left unmatched: 4. The CDR3 length is 16 residues. The germline V gene has CDR1 LGHNA and CDR2 YNFKEQ. CDR3 nucleotides: TGTGCCAGCAGCCAAGATCCGCAGGGGGGCAATCAGCCCCAGCATTTT. It translates to CASSQDPQGGNQPQHF.

In its sample, this clonotype was seen many times. V gene TRBV10-3 combines with J gene TRBJ2-2; 9 nucleotides align to TRBD1. This CDR3 contains 16 residues. Germline V lookup: CDR1 ENHRY, CDR2 SYGVKD. V dropped 3 bases and J dropped 4; count of bases not matched to a gene: 6. CDR3 residues: CAISDNRGHGTGELFF. The CDR3 DNA reads as TGTGCCATCAGTGACAACAGGGGGCACGGCACCGGGGAGCTGTTTTTT.

A few counts support this clonotype. The chain combines TRBV11-2 with TRBJ2-7, with D tentatively TRBD2 (5 bases). The CDR3 is 16 amino acids. Germline assignment: CDR1 SGHAT and CDR2 FQNNGV. V lost 5 bases and J 5 bases, leaving 22 bases between the germline ends. CDR3 in amino acids: CASSRTSGGGEDEQYF. The CDR3 coding sequence is TGTGCCAGCAGCCGAACCTCCGGTGGAGGAGAGGACGAGCAGTACTTC.

This clonotype has only a few counts. V gene TRBV24-1 combines with J gene TRBJ2-5, with D perhaps TRBD2 (5 bases). V gave up 8 bases and J gave up 0 bases, with 21 bases separating them. CDR1 is KGHDR and CDR2 is SFDVKD in the germline V gene. This CDR3 is 17 amino acids long. The DNA of the CDR3 is TGTGCCACCACCAGGATCCGGAGGAATTTAGACCAAGAGACCCAGTACTTC. The encoded protein is CATTRIRRNLDQETQYF.

This clonotype appeared many times. J is TRBJ2-7 and V is TRBV9, with a tentative D call TRBD2 (5 bases). The CDR3 has 13 residues. Germline V gene data show CDR1 as SGDLS and CDR2 as YYNGEE. Trimming left V 0 bases short and J 6 bases short, with 10 bases between. The CDR3 nucleotides read TGTGCCAGCAGCGTAGCTGACTACAGCGAGCAGTACTTC. Translating it yields CASSVADYSEQYF.

This clonotype was counted many times. The chain has TRBV7-9 and TRBJ2-5, with 8 bases aligning to TRBD1. The germline CDR1 and CDR2 sequences are SEHNR and FQNEAQ (reference sequence). This CDR3 has 15 residues. Losses at the gene ends were 6 bases for V and 2 bases for J; bases not matched to a gene: 8. CDR3 in DNA: TGTGCCAGCAGATTTAATACAGGGGGACAAGAGACCCAGTACTTC. This gives the protein CASRFNTGGQETQYF.

This sequence joins TRBV6-2 or TRBV6-3 and TRBJ2-1; TRBD2 might be the D (5 bases). The CDR3 is 14 residues long. CDR1 and CDR2 (germline): MNHEY, SVGEGT. V was clipped by 6 bases and J by 2 bases, with 11 bases between them. CDR3 coding DNA: TGTGCCAGCAGCGCAGAGGGAACCTACAATGAGCAGTTCTTC. Translated: CASSAEGTYNEQFF.

Ten or more counts support this clonotype. The chain carries TRBV18 and TRBJ2-6; 9 nucleotides match TRBD1. The trim removed 3 bases at V and 0 bases at J, leaving 6 bases unmatched. CDR3 length: 18 amino acids. In germline, CDR1 is KGHSH, CDR2 LQKENI. The CDR3 nucleotides read TGTGCCAGCTCACCGCTAGGGACAGGGAGCTCTGGGGCCAACGTCCTGACTTTC. Amino acid sequence: CASSPLGTGSSGANVLTF.

This sequence joins TRBV6-2 or TRBV6-3 and TRBJ2-7; 12 bases align to TRBD2. This CDR3 comprises 15 residues. V shed 6 bases and J 6 bases; nucleotides not matched to a gene: 9. Germline V CDR1 and CDR2: MNHEY, SVGEGT. Here the CDR3 reads CASSKGLAGKGEQYF. The CDR3, as DNA: TGTGCCAGCAGCAAAGGACTAGCGGGAAAAGGCGAGCAGTACTTC.

This clonotype was observed at least ten times. The DNA for the CDR3 is TGTGCCAGCAGCAGAACAGGGGCAGATACGCAGTATTTT. Protein product: CASSRTGADTQYF. The gene calls are TRBV7-9 and TRBJ2-3; 7 positions match TRBD1. Germline assignment: CDR1 SEHNR and CDR2 FQNEAQ (reference sequence). CDR3 length equals 13 residues. V was pared by 5 bases and J by 4 bases, with 3 bases of the junction left unmatched.

V is TRBV5-4 and J is TRBJ1-5, with D hard to call. Germline V gene sequence: CDR1 SGHNT, CDR2 YYREEE (reference sequence). The CDR3 is 14 residues long. The germline V and J ends were trimmed by 1 base and 5 bases, with 10 bases remaining between them. For the CDR3, the DNA is TGTGCCAGCAGCTTGTACGGGGTCCATCAGCCCCAGCATTTT. This encodes CASSLYGVHQPQHF.

This clonotype has at least ten counts. CDR3 DNA sequence: TGTGCCAGCAGCCCGGACAGGGGCTACGAGCAGTACTTC. Its protein product is CASSPDRGYEQYF. V and J are TRBV7-6 and TRBJ2-7, with 9 bases that match TRBD1. V was pared by 5 bases and J by 3 bases, with 2 bases of the junction left unmatched. Germline V gene lookup returns CDR1 SGHVS and CDR2 FNYEAQ. CDR3 length: 13 residues. The whole variable domain, remainder taken from reference TRBV7-6 and TRBJ2-7, is GAGVSQSPRYKVTKRGQDVALRCDPISGHVSLYWYRQALGQGPEFLTYFNYEAQQDKSGLPNDRFSAERPEGSISTLTIQRTEQRDSAMYRCASSPDRGYEQYFGPGTRLTVT.

V usage is TRBV7-9 and J usage is TRBJ2-2; no definite D call. Germline-derived CDR1 and CDR2 are SEHNR and FQNEAQ (reference sequence). Trimming left V 2 bases short and J 2 bases short, with 9 bases between. This CDR3 spans 15 amino acids. DNA of the CDR3: TGTGCCAGCAGCTTAATCAGACAAAACACCGGGGAGCTGTTTTTT. This sequence encodes CASSLIRQNTGELFF.

This clonotype occurred many times. The chain employs TRBV24-1 and TRBJ2-1, with D possibly being TRBD2 (6 bases). Germline V gives CDR1 KGHDR, CDR2 SFDVKD. This CDR3 has 17 amino acids. V gave up 1 base and J gave up 5 bases, with 17 bases separating them. The CDR3 spells CATSDFGGTSPHNEQFF. The DNA for the CDR3 is TGTGCCACCAGTGATTTCGGCGGGACCTCACCCCACAATGAGCAGTTCTTC.

This clonotype was picked up many times. This sequence joins TRBV7-9 and TRBJ2-3, with TRBD1 as a possible D gene (5 bases). Between the trimmed V and J ends, which lost 2 bases and 10 bases, there was a span of 19 bases. CDR3 length: 15 residues. The V gene's germline CDR1 is SEHNR and CDR2 FQNEAQ (reference sequence). The CDR3 nucleotides read TGTGCCAGCAGCTTATTTCTGACAGTCACGACGGCGCAGTATTTT. It translates to CASSLFLTVTTAQYF.

The chain carries TRBV5-1 and TRBJ1-4; D possibly corresponds to TRBD1 (5 bases). CDR1 SGHRS and CDR2 YFSETQ come from the germline V gene. The CDR3 spans 15 residues. V lost 1 base, J lost 1 base, and 8 bases lay in between. CDR3 amino acids: CASSLMGGTNEKLFF. CDR3 sequence (DNA): TGCGCCAGCAGCTTGATGGGGGGAACTAATGAAAAACTGTTTTTT.

This clonotype was seen ten or more times. The CDR3 spells CASSASGPSTDTQYF. CDR3 nucleotides: TGTGCCAGCAGCGCGAGCGGACCTAGCACAGATACGCAGTATTTT. The rearrangement joins TRBV5-4 to TRBJ2-3; TRBD2 might be the D (5 bases). This CDR3 has 15 amino acids. V lost 4 bases and J 0 bases, leaving 12 bases between the germline ends. Germline CDR1 and CDR2: SGHNT and YYREEE (reference sequence).

This clonotype was counted at least ten times. The chain is built from TRBV5-1 and TRBJ2-3; perhaps D is TRBD1 or TRBD2 (5 bases each). The length of the CDR3 is 14 residues. Germline V CDR1 and CDR2: SGHRS, YFSETQ. Between the trimmed V and J ends, which lost 3 bases and 6 bases, there was a span of 14 bases. CDR3 sequence: CASSWGTDRDTQYF. The CDR3 DNA follows: TGCGCCAGCAGCTGGGGGACGGACCGGGATACGCAGTATTTT.